The 18 T cell receptor beta chains below were found in one sample sequenced in a study of T cell responses to AZD1222 COVID-19 vaccine. The repertoire was sequenced with immunoSEQ multiplex PCR; TCRdb's copy has only in-frame clones and lacks some. The table includes about 110,000 clones, roughly 92% detected once. The sample in question was peripheral blood, obtained 28 days after the second AZD1222 dose. These receptors were obtained from an adult who received the AZD1222 COVID-19 vaccine.

V and J are TRBV20-1 and TRBJ1-5; D remains ambiguous. The V and J ends lost 3 bases and 1 base respectively, with 10 bases between them. Germline CDR1 and CDR2: DFQATT and SNEGSKA (reference sequence). This CDR3 contains 14 residues. CDR3 nucleotides: TGCAGTGCTAGTGAAGGAAGGAGCAATCAGCCCCAGCATTTT. It codes for CSASEGRSNQPQHF.

The rearrangement links TRBV6-5 to TRBJ1-1; 7 bases map to TRBD1. Germline V gene data show CDR1 as MNHEY and CDR2 as SVGAGI. V lost 2 bases, J lost 11 bases, and 5 bases stayed unmatched. The CDR3 is 12 amino acids. The DNA for the CDR3 is TGTGCCAGCAGTTACCTAACAGGGGTGGCTTTCTTT. Translation: CASSYLTGVAFF.

V usage is TRBV7-6 and J usage is TRBJ1-5, with D possibly being TRBD1 (6 bases). Germline lookup yields CDR1 SGHVS and CDR2 FNYEAQ. This CDR3 contains 15 residues. V lost 0 bases, J lost 6 bases, and 12 bases lay in between. In DNA, the CDR3 is TGTGCCAGCAGCTTAGCAGGCACAGGGCTTCAGCCCCAGCATTTT. Translating gives CASSLAGTGLQPQHF.

This clone was detected once. V usage is TRBV18 and J usage is TRBJ2-3, with TRBD1 matching over 7 bases. This CDR3 contains 13 residues. V gave up 6 bases and J gave up 2 bases; unmatched junction bases: 2. CDR1 and CDR2 from the germline V gene are KGHSH and LQKENI. DNA for the CDR3: TGTGCCAGCTCCGGGACAGCCACAGATACGCAGTATTTT. Translating it yields CASSGTATDTQYF.

The chain employs TRBV6-6 and TRBJ1-3; tentatively, D is TRBD1 (5 bases). Germline V gene lookup returns CDR1 MNHNY and CDR2 SVGAGI (reference sequence). This CDR3 has 14 residues. Trimming shortened V by 2 bases and J by 4 bases, and 9 bases separated the two germline ends. The CDR3 sequence: CASSYMGEGNTIYF. CDR3 nucleotide sequence: TGTGCCAGCAGTTACATGGGGGAAGGAAACACCATATATTTT.

This clone was seen more than once but under ten times. CDR3 region: CASSLTRGVTEQFF. The CDR3 region has the DNA TGTGCCAGCAGCTTGACGCGGGGAGTGACTGAGCAGTTCTTC. The chain combines TRBV5-4 with TRBJ2-1; D may be TRBD2 (6 bases). CDR1 is SGHNT and CDR2 is YYREEE in the germline V gene (reference sequence). CDR3 length equals 14 residues. Trimming cost V 1 base and J 9 bases, with 14 bases left between them.

The chain employs TRBV29-1 and TRBJ2-7, with TRBD2 identical over 9 bases. Germline values: CDR1 SQVTM, CDR2 ANQGSEA. Unmatched junction bases numbered 11, after V lost 3 bases and J lost 2 bases. This CDR3 has 16 residues. CDR3 DNA sequence: TGCAGCGTTGATGGTCTAGCGGGGTCTCCACCCTACGAGCAGTACTTC. This sequence encodes CSVDGLAGSPPYEQYF.

This chain uses TRBV4-1 with TRBJ1-3, with unresolved D. Deletions cut 4 bases from V and 0 bases from J, with 7 bases between. The CDR3 is 14 residues long. CDR1 is MGHRA and CDR2 is YSYEKL in the germline V gene. CDR3 coding DNA: TGCGCCAGCAGCCTCGGGATCTCTGGAAACACCATATATTTT. Translated, it gives CASSLGISGNTIYF.

V gene TRBV12-3 or TRBV12-4 combines with J gene TRBJ1-1, with a tentative D call TRBD1 (5 bases). The V gene lost 6 bases and the J gene lost 9 bases, with 14 bases spanning the gap. This CDR3 has 12 amino acids. DNA of the CDR3: TGTGCCAGCAGCTCCTCCGGGGGGAAAGCTTTCTTT. Translated, it gives CASSSSGGKAFF.

This chain connects TRBV19 to TRBJ2-5, with D perhaps being TRBD1 or TRBD2 (5 bases each). V was shortened by 7 bases and J by 5 bases, with 14 bases between the two germline ends. CDR3 length: 13 amino acids. Looked up from germline, CDR1 is LNHDA and CDR2 is SQIVND (reference sequence). The CDR3 region has the DNA TGTGCCAGTAATCCCGGGACGGGGGAGACCCAGTACTTC. As protein: CASNPGTGETQYF.

The chain is built from TRBV13 and TRBJ1-2; unclear D gene. The germline gives CDR1 PRHDT, CDR2 FYEKMQ (reference sequence). V was pared by 5 bases and J by 11 bases, with 15 bases between. The CDR3 loop spans 12 amino acids. Here the CDR3 DNA reads TGTGCCAGCAGCCTGGGCATGGGAAAATACACCTTC. This codes for CASSLGMGKYTF.

The chain links TRBV27 to TRBJ1-5; D remains unclear. Trimming cost V 2 bases and J 2 bases, with 10 bases left between them. From germline, CDR1 is MNHEY and CDR2 SMNVEV (reference sequence). The CDR3 has 15 amino acids. This CDR3 reads CASSLDGTGNQPQHF. DNA of the CDR3: TGTGCCAGCAGTTTAGATGGTACCGGCAATCAGCCCCAGCATTTT.

The chain couples TRBV3-1 (or the pseudogene TRBV3-2) to TRBJ2-7, with 7 bases matching TRBD2. The V gene's germline CDR1 is LGHDT and CDR2 YNNKEL (reference sequence). With 5 bases clipped from V and 1 base from J, the junction kept 5 bases outside the gene matches. CDR3 length: 14 amino acids. Written as DNA, the CDR3 is TGTGCCAGCAGCGGGAGCGGGATTTCCTACGAGCAGTACTTC. Amino acids: CASSGSGISYEQYF.

The chain uses TRBV4-2 and TRBJ2-5; maybe TRBD1 (6 bases). Germline assignment: CDR1 LGHNA and CDR2 YNFKEQ. V was clipped by 0 bases and J by 2 bases, with 7 bases between them. The CDR3 length is 14 residues. CDR3 sequence: CASSQEGAQETQYF. The CDR3 DNA follows: TGTGCCAGCAGCCAAGAGGGGGCGCAAGAGACCCAGTACTTC.

The chain recombines TRBV7-8 with TRBJ2-1; D is possibly TRBD1 (6 bases). Trimming pared 0 bases from V and 4 bases from J, leaving 13 bases between. Germline values: CDR1 SGHVS, CDR2 FQNEAQ. This CDR3 has 16 amino acids. CDR3 bases: TGTGCCAGCAGCTTAGCGGTAGGGACACGGTACAATGAGCAGTTCTTC. It encodes CASSLAVGTRYNEQFF. The variable domain in full, with the rest retrieved from reference TRBV7-8 and TRBJ2-1, is GAGVSQSPRYKVAKRGQDVALRCDPISGHVSLFWYQQALGQGPEFLTYFQNEAQLDKSGLPSDRFFAERPEGSVSTLKIQRTQQEDSAVYLCASSLAVGTRYNEQFFGPGTRLTVL.

V is TRBV7-2 and J is TRBJ2-7; D may be TRBD1 or TRBD2 (5 bases each). The CDR3 contains 17 residues. V gave up 3 bases and J gave up 0 bases, with 18 bases separating them. CDR1 is SGHTA, CDR2 FQGNSA, per germline. CDR3: CASSFAPGQPSSYEQYF. The CDR3 region has the DNA TGTGCCAGCAGCTTCGCGCCGGGGCAACCGAGCTCCTACGAGCAGTACTTC.

The rearrangement links TRBV7-9 to TRBJ2-3, with D uncertain. The V gene lost 1 base and the J gene lost 7 bases, with 6 bases spanning the gap. The CDR3 contains 12 residues. From germline, CDR1 is SEHNR and CDR2 FQNEAQ (reference sequence). The CDR3 region has the DNA TGTGCCAGCAGCTTAGGGTTCTATACGCAGTATTTT. Amino acid sequence: CASSLGFYTQYF.

This rearrangement joins TRBV7-9 to TRBJ2-7; D is undetermined. CDR3 length: 14 residues. CDR1 and CDR2 from the germline V gene are SEHNR and FQNEAQ (reference sequence). V gave up 5 bases and J gave up 4 bases, with 15 bases separating them. CDR3 DNA: TGTGCCAGCAGCCCGACGGGCGGTGGATACGAGCAGTACTTC. Its protein product is CASSPTGGGYEQYF. The entire variable domain, with the rest obtained from reference TRBV7-9 and TRBJ2-7, is as follows: DTGVSQNPRHKITKRGQNVTFRCDPISEHNRLYWYRQTLGQGPEFLTYFQNEAQLEKSRLLSDRFSAERPKGSFSTLEIQRTEQGDSAMYLCASSPTGGGYEQYFGPGTRLTVT.